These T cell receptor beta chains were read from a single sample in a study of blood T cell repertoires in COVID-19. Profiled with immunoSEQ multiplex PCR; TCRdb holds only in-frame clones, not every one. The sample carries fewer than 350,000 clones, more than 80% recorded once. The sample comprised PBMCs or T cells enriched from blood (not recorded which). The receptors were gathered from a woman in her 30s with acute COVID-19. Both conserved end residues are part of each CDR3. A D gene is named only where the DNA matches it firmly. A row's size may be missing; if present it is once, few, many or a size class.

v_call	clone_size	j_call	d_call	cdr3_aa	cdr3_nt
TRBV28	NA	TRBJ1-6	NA	CASSTGGYSPLHF	TGTGCCAGCAGCACGGGGGGTTATTCACCCCTCCACTTT
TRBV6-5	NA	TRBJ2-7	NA	CASKLPSDPSYEQYF	TGTGCCAGCAAACTTCCTAGCGATCCATCCTACGAGCAGTACTTC
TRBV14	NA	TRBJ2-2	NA	CASSHTETGELFF	TGTGCCAGCAGCCACACAGAGACCGGGGAGCTGTTTTTT
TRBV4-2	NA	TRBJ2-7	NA	CASSQEGGSSYEQYF	TGTGCCAGCAGCCAAGAAGGTGGGAGTAGCTACGAGCAGTACTTC
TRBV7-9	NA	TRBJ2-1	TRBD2	CASSPGLAGRPNEQFF	TGTGCCAGCAGCCCGGGACTAGCGGGGCGCCCCAATGAGCAGTTCTTC
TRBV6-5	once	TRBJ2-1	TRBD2	CASSTSGNNEQFF	TGTGCCAGCAGTACTAGCGGAAACAATGAGCAGTTCTTC
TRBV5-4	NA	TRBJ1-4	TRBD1	CASSQGTGGDEKLFF	TGTGCCAGCAGCCAAGGGACAGGGGGCGATGAAAAACTGTTTTTT
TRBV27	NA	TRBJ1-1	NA	CASSFRGVNTEAFF	TGTGCCAGCAGTTTTCGGGGGGTGAACACTGAAGCTTTCTTT
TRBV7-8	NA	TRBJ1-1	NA	CASSLSGVGAYTEAFF	TGTGCCAGCAGCCTCTCGGGTGTGGGTGCCTACACTGAAGCTTTCTTT
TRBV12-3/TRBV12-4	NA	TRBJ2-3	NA	CASSHAGSDTQYF	TGTGCCAGCTCGCATGCGGGGTCAGATACGCAGTATTTT